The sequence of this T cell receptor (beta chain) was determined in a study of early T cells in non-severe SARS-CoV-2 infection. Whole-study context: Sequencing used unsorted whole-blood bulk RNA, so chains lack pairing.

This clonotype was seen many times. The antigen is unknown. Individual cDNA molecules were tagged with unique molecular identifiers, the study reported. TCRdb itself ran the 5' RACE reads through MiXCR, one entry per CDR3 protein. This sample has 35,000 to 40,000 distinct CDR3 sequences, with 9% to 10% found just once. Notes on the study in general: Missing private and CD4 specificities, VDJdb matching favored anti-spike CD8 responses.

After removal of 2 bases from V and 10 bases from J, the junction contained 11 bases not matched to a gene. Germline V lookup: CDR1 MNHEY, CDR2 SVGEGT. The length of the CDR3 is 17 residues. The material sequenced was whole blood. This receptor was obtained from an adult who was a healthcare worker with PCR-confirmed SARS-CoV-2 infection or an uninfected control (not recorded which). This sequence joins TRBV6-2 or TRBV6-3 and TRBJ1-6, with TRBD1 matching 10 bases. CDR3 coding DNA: TGTGCCAGCAGTTACCTTTTTCCCGGGACAGGGGAATCACCCCTCCACTTT. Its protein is CASSYLFPGTGESPLHF.